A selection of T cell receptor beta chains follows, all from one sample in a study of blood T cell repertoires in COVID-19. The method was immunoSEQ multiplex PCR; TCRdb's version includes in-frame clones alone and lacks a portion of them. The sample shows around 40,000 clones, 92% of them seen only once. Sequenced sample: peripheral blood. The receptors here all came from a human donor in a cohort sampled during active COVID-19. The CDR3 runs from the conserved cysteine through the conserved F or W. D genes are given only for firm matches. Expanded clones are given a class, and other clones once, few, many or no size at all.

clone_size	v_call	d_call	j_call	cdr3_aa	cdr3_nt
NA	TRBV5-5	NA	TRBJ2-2	CASSLGRGRTGELFF	TGTGCCAGCAGCTTGGGGAGAGGGCGGACCGGGGAGCTGTTTTTT
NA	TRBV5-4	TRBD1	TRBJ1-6	CASSLGRGISPLHF	TGTGCCAGCAGCTTGGGCAGGGGGATCTCACCCCTCCACTTT
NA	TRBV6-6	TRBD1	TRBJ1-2	CASWTGSHYGYTF	TGTGCCAGCTGGACAGGTAGCCACTATGGCTACACCTTC
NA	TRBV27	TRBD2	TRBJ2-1	CASSPGLATYNEQFF	TGTGCCAGCAGTCCCGGACTAGCGACCTACAATGAGCAGTTCTTC
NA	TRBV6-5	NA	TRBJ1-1	CASTPQPRRNTEAFF	TGTGCCAGCACCCCCCAACCCCGGAGGAACACTGAAGCTTTCTTT
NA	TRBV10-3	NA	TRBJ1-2	CAISEGRTPGGYTF	TGTGCCATCAGTGAGGGCCGGACCCCGGGGGGCTACACCTTC
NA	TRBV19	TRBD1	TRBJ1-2	CASSRTGGRSYTF	TGTGCCAGTAGCAGGACAGGGGGCAGGAGCTACACCTTC
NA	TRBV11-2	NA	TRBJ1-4	CASSFQGSEKLFF	TGTGCCAGCAGCTTCCAGGGGAGCGAAAAACTGTTTTTT
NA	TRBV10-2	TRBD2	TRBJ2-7	CASRVSGGAYEQYF	TGCGCCAGCAGAGTTAGCGGGGGGGCCTACGAGCAGTACTTC
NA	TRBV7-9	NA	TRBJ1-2	CASSLDSIYGYTF	TGTGCCAGCAGCTTAGACAGTATCTATGGCTACACCTTC
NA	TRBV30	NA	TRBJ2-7	CAWSPDTSYEQYF	TGTGCCTGGAGTCCAGATACCTCCTACGAGCAGTACTTC
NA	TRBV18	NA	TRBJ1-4	CASLLDSNEKLFF	TGTGCCAGCTTACTTGACAGTAATGAAAAACTGTTTTTT
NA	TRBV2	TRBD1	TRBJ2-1	CASSGRQGYSYNEQFF	TGTGCCAGCAGTGGGAGACAGGGGTATTCTTACAATGAGCAGTTCTTC
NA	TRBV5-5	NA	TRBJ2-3	CASSLRQGTDTQYF	TGTGCCAGCAGCTTGAGGCAGGGCACAGATACGCAGTATTTT
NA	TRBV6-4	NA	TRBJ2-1	CASSDSVSSYNEQFF	TGTGCCAGCAGTGATAGCGTAAGCTCCTACAATGAGCAGTTCTTC
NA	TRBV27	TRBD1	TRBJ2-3	CASSFHQGVTDTQYF	TGTGCCAGCAGTTTCCACCAGGGGGTCACAGATACGCAGTATTTT
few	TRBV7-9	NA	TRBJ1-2	CASSPRGGLRGYTF	TGTGCCAGCAGCCCCCGAGGCGGGCTGAGGGGCTACACCTTC
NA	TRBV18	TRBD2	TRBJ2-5	CASSPLGGGRQETQYF	TGTGCCAGCTCACCACTTGGCGGGGGGAGGCAAGAGACCCAGTACTTC
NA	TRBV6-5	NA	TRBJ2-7	CASSYLYSYEQYF	TGTGCCAGCAGTTACCTCTACTCCTACGAGCAGTACTTC
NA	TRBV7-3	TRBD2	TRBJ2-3	CASSWGSGSVTDTQYF	TGTGCCAGCAGCTGGGGCAGCGGGAGTGTCACAGATACGCAGTATTTT
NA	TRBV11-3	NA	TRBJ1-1	CASSFGQNTEAFF	TGTGCCAGCAGCTTCGGACAGAACACTGAAGCTTTCTTT
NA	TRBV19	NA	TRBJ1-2	CASTEGRSNYGYTF	TGTGCCAGTACGGAGGGCCGATCTAACTATGGCTACACCTTC
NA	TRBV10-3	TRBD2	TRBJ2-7	CAISSGGAGEQYF	TGTGCCATCTCTAGCGGGGGGGCGGGCGAGCAGTACTTC
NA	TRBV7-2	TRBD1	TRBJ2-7	CASSSDRGFYEQYF	TGTGCCAGCAGCTCGGACAGGGGATTCTACGAGCAGTACTTC
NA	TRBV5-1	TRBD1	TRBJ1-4	CASSPGQTNEKLFF	TGCGCCAGCAGTCCGGGACAGACTAATGAAAAACTGTTTTTT
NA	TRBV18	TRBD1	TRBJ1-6	CASSPRQGHNSPLHF	TGTGCCAGCTCACCAAGACAGGGCCATAATTCACCCCTCCACTTT
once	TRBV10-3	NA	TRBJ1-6	CAINGGKGSPLHF	TGTGCCATCAACGGGGGGAAAGGATCACCCCTCCACTTT